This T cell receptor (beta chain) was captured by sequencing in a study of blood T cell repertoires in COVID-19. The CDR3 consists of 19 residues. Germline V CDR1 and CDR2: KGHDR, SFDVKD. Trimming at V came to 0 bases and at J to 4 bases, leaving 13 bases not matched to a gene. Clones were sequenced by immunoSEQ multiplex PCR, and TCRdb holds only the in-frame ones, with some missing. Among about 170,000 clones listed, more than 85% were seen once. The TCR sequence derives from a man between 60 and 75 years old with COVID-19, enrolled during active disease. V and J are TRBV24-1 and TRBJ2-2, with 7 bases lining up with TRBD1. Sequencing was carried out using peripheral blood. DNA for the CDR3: TGTGCCACCAGTGATTTGACTTACCCGACAGGGTCGACCACCGGGGAGCTGTTTTTT. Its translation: CATSDLTYPTGSTTGELFF.